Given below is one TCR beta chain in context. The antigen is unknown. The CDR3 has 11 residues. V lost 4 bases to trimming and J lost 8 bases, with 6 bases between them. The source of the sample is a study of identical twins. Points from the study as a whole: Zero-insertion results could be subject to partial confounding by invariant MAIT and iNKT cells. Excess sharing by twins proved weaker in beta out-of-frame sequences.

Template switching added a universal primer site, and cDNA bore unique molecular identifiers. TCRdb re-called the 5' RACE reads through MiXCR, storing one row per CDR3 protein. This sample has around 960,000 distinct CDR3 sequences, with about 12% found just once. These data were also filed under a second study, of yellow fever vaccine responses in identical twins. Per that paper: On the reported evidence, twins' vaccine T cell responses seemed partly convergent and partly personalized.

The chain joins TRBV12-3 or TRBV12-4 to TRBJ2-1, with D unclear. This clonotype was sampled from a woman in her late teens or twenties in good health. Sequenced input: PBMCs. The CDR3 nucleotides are TGTGCCAGCAGTTATGTGGATGAGCAGTTCTTC. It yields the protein CASSYVDEQFF.